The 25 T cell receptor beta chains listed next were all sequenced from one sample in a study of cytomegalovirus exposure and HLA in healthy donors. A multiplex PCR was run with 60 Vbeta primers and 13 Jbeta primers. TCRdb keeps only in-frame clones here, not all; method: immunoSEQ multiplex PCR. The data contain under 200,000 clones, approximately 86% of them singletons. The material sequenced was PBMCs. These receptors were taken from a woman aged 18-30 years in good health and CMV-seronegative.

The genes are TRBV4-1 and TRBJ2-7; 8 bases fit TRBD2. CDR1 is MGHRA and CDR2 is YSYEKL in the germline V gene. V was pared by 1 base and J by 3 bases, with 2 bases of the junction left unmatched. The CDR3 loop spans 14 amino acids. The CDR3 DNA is TGCGCCAGCAGCCAAGGGGGGACTAGCTACGAGCAGTACTTC. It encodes CASSQGGTSYEQYF.

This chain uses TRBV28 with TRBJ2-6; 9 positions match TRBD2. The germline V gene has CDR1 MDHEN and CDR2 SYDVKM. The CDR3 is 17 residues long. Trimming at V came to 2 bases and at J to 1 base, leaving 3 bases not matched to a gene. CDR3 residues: CASSLAGGGSGANVLTF. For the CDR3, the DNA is TGTGCCAGCAGTTTAGCGGGGGGGGGTTCTGGGGCCAACGTCCTGACTTTC. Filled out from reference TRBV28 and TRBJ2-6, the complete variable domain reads DVKVTQSSRYLVKRTGEKVFLECVQDMDHENMFWYRQDPGLGLRLIYFSYDVKMKEKGDIPEGYSVSREKKERFSLILESASTNQTSMYLCASSLAGGGSGANVLTFGAGSRLTVL.

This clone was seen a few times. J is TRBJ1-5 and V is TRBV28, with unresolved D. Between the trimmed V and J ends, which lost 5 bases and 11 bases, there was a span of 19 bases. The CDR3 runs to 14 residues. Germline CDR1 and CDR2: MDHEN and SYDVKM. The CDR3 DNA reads TGTGCCAGCAGTCTCCCGGAAAACCGCCAGGCCCAGCATTTT. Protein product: CASSLPENRQAQHF.

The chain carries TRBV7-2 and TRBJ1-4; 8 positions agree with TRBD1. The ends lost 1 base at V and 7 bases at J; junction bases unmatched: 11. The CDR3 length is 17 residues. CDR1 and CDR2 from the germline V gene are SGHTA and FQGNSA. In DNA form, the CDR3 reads TGTGCCAGCAGCTTAGATACCCGGGACAGGAGGCGTGAAAAACTGTTTTTT. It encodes CASSLDTRDRRREKLFF. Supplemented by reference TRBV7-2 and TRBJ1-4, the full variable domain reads GAGVSQSPSNKVTEKGKDVELRCDPISGHTALYWYRQSLGQGLEFLIYFQGNSAPDKSGLPSDRFSAERTGGSVSTLTIQRTQQEDSAVYLCASSLDTRDRRREKLFFGSGTQLSVL.

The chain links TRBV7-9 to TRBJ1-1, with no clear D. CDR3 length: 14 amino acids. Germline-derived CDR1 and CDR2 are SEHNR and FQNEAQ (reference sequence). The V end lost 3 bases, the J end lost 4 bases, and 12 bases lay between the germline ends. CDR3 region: CASSFWAGGTEAFF. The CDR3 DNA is TGTGCCAGCAGCTTTTGGGCCGGAGGCACTGAAGCTTTCTTT.

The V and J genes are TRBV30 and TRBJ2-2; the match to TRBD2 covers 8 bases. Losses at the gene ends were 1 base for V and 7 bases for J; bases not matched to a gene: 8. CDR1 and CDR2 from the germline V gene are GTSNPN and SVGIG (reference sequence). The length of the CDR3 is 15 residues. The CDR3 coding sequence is TGTGCCTGGAGTGGGGGACCGGGAGGGGGCGGGGAGCTGTTTTTT. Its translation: CAWSGGPGGGGELFF. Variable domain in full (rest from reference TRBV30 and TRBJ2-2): SQTIHQWPATLVQPVGSPLSLECTVEGTSNPNLYWYRQAAGRGLQLLFYSVGIGQISSEVPQNLSASRPQDRQFILSSKKLLLSDSGFYLCAWSGGPGGGGELFFGEGSRLTVL.

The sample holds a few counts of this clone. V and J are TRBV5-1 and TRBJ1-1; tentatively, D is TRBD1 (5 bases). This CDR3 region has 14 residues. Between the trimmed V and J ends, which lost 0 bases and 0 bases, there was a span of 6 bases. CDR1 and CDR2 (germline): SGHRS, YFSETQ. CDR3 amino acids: CASSLEGMNTEAFF. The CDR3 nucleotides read TGCGCCAGCAGCTTGGAGGGGATGAACACTGAAGCTTTCTTT.

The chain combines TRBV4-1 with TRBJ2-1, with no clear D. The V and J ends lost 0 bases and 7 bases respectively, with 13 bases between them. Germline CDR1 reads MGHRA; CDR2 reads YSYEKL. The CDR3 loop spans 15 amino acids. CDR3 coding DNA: TGCGCCAGCAGCCAAGATATTGGTAGTTGGAATGAGCAGTTCTTC. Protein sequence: CASSQDIGSWNEQFF.

The CDR3 here is CASGPTSGSADTQYF. The CDR3 DNA is TGTGCCAGCGGTCCGACTAGCGGGAGCGCAGATACGCAGTATTTT. V is TRBV9 and J is TRBJ2-3; TRBD2 matches at 12 bases. After removal of 7 bases from V and 4 bases from J, the junction contained 7 bases not matched to a gene. This CDR3 is 15 amino acids long. Germline CDR1 reads SGDLS; CDR2 reads YYNGEE.

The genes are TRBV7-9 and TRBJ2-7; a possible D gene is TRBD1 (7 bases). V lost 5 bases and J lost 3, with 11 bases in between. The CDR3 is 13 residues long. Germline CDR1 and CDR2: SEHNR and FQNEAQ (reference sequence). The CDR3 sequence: CASSGQGGYEQYF. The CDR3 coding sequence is TGTGCCAGCAGCGGTCAGGGGGGCTACGAGCAGTACTTC.

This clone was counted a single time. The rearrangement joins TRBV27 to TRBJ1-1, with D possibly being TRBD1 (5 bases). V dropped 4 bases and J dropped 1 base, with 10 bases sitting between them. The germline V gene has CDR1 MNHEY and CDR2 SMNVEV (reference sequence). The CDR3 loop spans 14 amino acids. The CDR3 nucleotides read TGTGCCAGCAGTTCGCTCGGGGGGAACACTGAAGCTTTCTTT. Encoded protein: CASSSLGGNTEAFF.

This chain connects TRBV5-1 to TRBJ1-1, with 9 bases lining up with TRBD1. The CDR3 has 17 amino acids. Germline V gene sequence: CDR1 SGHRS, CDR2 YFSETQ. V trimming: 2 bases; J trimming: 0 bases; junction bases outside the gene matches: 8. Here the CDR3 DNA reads TGCGCCAGCAGCTTAGGCCGGGACAGGGTGATGAACACTGAAGCTTTCTTT. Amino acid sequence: CASSLGRDRVMNTEAFF.

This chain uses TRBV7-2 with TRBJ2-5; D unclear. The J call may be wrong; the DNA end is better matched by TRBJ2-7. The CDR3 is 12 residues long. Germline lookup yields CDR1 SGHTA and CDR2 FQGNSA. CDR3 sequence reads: CASSLSSYEQYF. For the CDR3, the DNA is TGTGCCAGCAGCTTATCGTCCTACGAGCAGTACTTC.

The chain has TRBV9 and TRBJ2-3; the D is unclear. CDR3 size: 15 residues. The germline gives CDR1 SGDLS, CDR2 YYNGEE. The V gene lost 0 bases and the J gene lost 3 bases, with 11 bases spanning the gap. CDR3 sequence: CASSVVPSGTDTQYF. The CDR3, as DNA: TGTGCCAGCAGCGTAGTCCCTAGTGGAACAGATACGCAGTATTTT.

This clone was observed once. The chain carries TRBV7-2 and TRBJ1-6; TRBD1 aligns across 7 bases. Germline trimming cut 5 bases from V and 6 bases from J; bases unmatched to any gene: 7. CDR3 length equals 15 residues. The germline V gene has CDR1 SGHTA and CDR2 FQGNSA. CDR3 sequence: CASSTRTGFNSPLHF. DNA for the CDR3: TGTGCCAGCAGCACTAGGACAGGTTTTAATTCACCCCTCCACTTT.

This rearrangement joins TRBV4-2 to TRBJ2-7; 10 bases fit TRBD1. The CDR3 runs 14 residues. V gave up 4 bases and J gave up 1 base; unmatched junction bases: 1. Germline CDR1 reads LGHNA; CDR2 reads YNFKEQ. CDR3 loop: CASSPGQGSYEQYF. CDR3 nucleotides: TGTGCCAGCAGCCCGGGACAGGGGTCCTACGAGCAGTACTTC.

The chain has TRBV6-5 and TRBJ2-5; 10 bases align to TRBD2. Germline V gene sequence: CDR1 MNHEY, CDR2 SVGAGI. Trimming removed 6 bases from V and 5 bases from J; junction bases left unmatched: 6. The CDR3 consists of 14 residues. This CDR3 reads CASRASGSIETQYF. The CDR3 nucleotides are TGTGCCAGCAGGGCTAGCGGGAGTATCGAGACCCAGTACTTC.

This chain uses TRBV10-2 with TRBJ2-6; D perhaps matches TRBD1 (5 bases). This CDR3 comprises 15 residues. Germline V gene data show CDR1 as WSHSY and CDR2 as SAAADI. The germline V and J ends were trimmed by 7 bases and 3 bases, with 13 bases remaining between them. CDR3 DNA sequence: TGCGCCAGCACAGGGAACTCTGGTGGGGCCAACGTCCTGACTTTC. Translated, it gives CASTGNSGGANVLTF.

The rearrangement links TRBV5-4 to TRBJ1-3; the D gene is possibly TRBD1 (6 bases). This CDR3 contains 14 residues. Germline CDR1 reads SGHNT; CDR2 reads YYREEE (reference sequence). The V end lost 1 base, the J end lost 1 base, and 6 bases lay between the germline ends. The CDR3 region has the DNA TGTGCCAGCAGCTTGACAGGGTCTGGAAACACCATATATTTT. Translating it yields CASSLTGSGNTIYF.

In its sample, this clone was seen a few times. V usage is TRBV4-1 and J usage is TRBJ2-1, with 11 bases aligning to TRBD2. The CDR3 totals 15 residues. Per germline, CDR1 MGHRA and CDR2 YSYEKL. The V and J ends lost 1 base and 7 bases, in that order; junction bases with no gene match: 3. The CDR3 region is CASSQGLAGRNEQFF. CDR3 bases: TGCGCCAGCAGCCAAGGACTAGCGGGGCGGAATGAGCAGTTCTTC.

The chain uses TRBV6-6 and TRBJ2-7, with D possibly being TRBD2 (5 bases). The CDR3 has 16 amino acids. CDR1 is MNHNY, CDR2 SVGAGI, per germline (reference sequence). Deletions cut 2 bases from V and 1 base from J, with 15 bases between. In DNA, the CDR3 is TGTGCCAGCAGTTACGGGTCTGACTGGGAGTCCTACGAGCAGTACTTC. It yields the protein CASSYGSDWESYEQYF.

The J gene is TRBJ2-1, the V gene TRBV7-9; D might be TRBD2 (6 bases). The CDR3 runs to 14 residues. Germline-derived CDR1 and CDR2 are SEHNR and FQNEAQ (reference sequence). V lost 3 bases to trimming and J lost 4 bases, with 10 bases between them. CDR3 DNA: TGTGCCAGCAGCTTGGCTAGCGAGTACAATGAGCAGTTCTTC. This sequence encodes CASSLASEYNEQFF.

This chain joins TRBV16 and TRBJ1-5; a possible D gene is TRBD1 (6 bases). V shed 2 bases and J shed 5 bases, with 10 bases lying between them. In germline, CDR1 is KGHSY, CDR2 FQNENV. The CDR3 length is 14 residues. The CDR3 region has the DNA TGTGCCAGCAGCCAAGAACAGGGATATCAGCCCCAGCATTTT. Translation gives CASSQEQGYQPQHF. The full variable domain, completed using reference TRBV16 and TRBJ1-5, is GEEVAQTPKHLVRGEGQKAKLYCAPIKGHSYVFWYQQVLKNEFKFLISFQNENVFDETGMPKERFSAKCLPNSPCSLEIQATKLEDSAVYFCASSQEQGYQPQHFGDGTRLSIL.

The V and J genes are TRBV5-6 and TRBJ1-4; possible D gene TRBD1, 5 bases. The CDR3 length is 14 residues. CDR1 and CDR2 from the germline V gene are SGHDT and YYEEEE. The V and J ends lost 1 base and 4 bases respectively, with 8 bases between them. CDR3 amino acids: CASSLKGLNEKLFF. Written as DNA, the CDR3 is TGTGCCAGCAGCTTGAAGGGGCTTAATGAAAAACTGTTTTTT.

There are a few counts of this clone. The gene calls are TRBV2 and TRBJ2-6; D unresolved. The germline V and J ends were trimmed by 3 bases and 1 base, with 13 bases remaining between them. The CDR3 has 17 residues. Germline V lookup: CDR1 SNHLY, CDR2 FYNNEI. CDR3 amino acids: CASSDEHPLSGANVLTF. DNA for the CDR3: TGTGCCAGCAGTGATGAACACCCCTTGTCTGGGGCCAACGTCCTGACTTTC.